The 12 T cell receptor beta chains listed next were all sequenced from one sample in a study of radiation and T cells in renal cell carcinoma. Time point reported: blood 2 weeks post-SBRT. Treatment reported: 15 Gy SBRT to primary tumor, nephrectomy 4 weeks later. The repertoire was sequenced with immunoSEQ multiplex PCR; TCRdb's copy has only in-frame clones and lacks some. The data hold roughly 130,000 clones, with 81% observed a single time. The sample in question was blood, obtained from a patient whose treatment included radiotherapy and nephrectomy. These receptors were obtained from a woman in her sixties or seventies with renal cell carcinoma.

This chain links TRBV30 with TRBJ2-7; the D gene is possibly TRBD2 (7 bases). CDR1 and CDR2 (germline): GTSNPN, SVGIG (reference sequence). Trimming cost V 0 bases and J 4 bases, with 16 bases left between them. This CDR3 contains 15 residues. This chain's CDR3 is CAWSVRGRASYEQYF. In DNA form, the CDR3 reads TGTGCCTGGAGTGTTAGGGGGAGGGCGTCTTACGAGCAGTACTTC.

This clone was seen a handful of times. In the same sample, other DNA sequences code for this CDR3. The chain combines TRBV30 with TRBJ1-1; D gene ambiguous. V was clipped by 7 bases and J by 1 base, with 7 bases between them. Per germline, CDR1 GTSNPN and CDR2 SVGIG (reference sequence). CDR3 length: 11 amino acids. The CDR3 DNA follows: TGTGCCTATGAACGGAACACTGAAGCTTTCTTT. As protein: CAYERNTEAFF.

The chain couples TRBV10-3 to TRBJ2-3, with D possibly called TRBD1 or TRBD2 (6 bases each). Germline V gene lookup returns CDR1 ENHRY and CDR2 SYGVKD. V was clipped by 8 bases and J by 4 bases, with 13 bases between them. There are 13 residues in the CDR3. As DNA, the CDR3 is TGTGCCATCGGGGGCGGGGCGGCAGATACGCAGTATTTT. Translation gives CAIGGGAADTQYF.

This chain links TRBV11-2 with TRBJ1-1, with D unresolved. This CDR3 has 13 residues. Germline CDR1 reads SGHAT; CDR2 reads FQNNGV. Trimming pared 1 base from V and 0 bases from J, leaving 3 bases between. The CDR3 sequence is CASSLGVNTEAFF. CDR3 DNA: TGTGCCAGCAGCTTAGGGGTGAACACTGAAGCTTTCTTT.

The CDR3 spells CASSRMDSDTQYF. The CDR3 DNA reads as TGTGCCAGCAGCCGAATGGACTCGGATACGCAGTATTTT. The chain employs TRBV5-5 and TRBJ2-3; tentatively, D is TRBD2 (5 bases). V lost 4 bases, J lost 6 bases, and 12 bases lay in between. CDR1 SGHKS and CDR2 YYEKEE come from the germline V gene (reference sequence). The CDR3 has 13 residues.

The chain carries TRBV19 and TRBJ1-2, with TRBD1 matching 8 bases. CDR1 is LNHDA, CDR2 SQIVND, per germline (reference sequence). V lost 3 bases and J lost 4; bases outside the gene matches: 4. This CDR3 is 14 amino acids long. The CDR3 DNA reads TGTGCCAGTAGTATCGGCCAGGGGGCCTATGGCTACACCTTC. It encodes CASSIGQGAYGYTF.

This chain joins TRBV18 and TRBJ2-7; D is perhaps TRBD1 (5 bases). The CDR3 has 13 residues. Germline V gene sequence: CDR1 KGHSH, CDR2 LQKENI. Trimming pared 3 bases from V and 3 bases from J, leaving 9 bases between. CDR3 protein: CASSPQGLYEQYF. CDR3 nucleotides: TGTGCCAGCTCACCCCAGGGTCTCTACGAGCAGTACTTC. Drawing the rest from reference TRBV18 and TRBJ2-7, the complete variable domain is NAGVMQNPRHLVRRRGQEARLRCSPMKGHSHVYWYRQLPEEGLKFMVYLQKENIIDESGMPKERFSAEFPKEGPSILRIQQVVRGDSAAYFCASSPQGLYEQYFGPGTRLTVT.

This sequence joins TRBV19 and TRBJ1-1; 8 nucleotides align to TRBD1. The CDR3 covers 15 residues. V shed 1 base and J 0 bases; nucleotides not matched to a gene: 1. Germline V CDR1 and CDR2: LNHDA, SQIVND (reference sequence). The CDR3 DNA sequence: TGTGCCAGTAGTATAGGGACAGGGATGAACACTGAAGCTTTCTTT. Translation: CASSIGTGMNTEAFF.

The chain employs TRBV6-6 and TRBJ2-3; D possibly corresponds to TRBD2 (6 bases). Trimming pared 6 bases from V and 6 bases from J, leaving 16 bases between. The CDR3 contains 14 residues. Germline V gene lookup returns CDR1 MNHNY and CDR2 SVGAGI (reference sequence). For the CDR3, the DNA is TGTGCCAGCAGAGACTGGGGGGATATGGATACGCAGTATTTT. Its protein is CASRDWGDMDTQYF.

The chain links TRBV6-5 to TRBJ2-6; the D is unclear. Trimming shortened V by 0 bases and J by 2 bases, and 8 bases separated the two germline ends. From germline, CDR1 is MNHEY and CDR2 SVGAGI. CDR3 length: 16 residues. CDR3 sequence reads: CASSYSAPTGANVLTF. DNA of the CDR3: TGTGCCAGCAGTTACTCGGCACCCACTGGGGCCAACGTCCTGACTTTC.

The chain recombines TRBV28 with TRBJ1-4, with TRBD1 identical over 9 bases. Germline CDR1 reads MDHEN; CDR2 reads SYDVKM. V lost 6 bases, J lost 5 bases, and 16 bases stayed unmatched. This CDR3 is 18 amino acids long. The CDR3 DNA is TGTGCCAGCAGCTCCAACAGGGGGCGCGGTGAAAGAAATGAAAAACTGTTTTTT. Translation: CASSSNRGRGERNEKLFF.

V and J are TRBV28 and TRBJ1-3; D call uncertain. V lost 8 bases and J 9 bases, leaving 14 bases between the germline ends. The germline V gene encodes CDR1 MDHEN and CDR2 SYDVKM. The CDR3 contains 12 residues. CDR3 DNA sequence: TGTGCCAGCGCTCTTCCGGGGAGCACCATATATTTT. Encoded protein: CASALPGSTIYF.